The 15 T cell receptor beta chains below were found in one sample sequenced in a study of control samples from healthy donors and cancer patients. Generated by immunoSEQ multiplex PCR, the TCRdb table keeps only in-frame clones and is missing some. The table lists about 86,000 clones, 90% to 95% of them singletons. Sequenced: blood. The receptors shown here come from a woman aged 18-35 years in good health.

The J gene is TRBJ2-5, the V gene TRBV27; TRBD2 matches 10 bases. The germline V gene has CDR1 MNHEY and CDR2 SMNVEV (reference sequence). The CDR3 covers 16 residues. J was trimmed by 5 bases and V by 2 bases; bases with no gene match: 8. In nucleotides, the CDR3 is TGTGCCAGCAGTTTAACCAGCGGGAGGGCCGGCGAGACCCAGTACTTC. This translates into CASSLTSGRAGETQYF.

The chain links TRBV29-1 to TRBJ2-1; 9 positions match TRBD1. Trimming took 7 bases from V and 7 from J; bases not matched to a gene: 11. The CDR3 has 14 amino acids. CDR1 and CDR2 (germline): SQVTM, ANQGSEA. The CDR3 protein is CSAINRGRRNEQFF. The CDR3 coding sequence is TGCAGCGCCATAAACAGGGGGCGTCGGAATGAGCAGTTCTTC.

The chain joins TRBV19 to TRBJ2-1, with a tentative D call TRBD2 (6 bases). Per germline, CDR1 LNHDA and CDR2 SQIVND (reference sequence). This CDR3 has 12 residues. The V end was cut by 4 bases, the J end by 6 bases, with 7 bases between. This CDR3 is CASSSGVNEQFF. The CDR3 nucleotides are TGTGCCAGTAGTAGCGGGGTCAATGAGCAGTTCTTC.

This clone appeared a single time. The genes are TRBV9 and TRBJ1-2; TRBD1 matches at 9 bases. The CDR3 has 14 amino acids. Trimming at V came to 4 bases and at J to 7 bases, leaving 8 bases not matched to a gene. Germline assignment: CDR1 SGDLS and CDR2 YYNGEE. The CDR3 DNA reads as TGTGCCAGCAGCTCTTACAGGGGGCGCAGTGGCTACACCTTC. Translating gives CASSSYRGRSGYTF.

The J gene is TRBJ2-3, the V gene TRBV6-5; 10 bases map to TRBD2. V lost 2 bases, J lost 1 base, and 3 bases stayed unmatched. CDR1 is MNHEY, CDR2 SVGAGI, per germline. The CDR3 runs to 16 residues. CDR3 DNA: TGTGCCAGCAGTTACGAAGGGACTAGCGGCACAGATACGCAGTATTTT. Amino acid sequence: CASSYEGTSGTDTQYF.

This chain's CDR3 is CASSQESQTGYEQYF. The CDR3 region has the DNA TGCGCCAGCAGCCAAGAATCTCAAACCGGCTACGAGCAGTACTTC. The chain joins TRBV4-3 to TRBJ2-7, with no clear D. V lost 0 bases and J lost 3, with 12 bases in between. This CDR3 comprises 15 residues. Germline V gene data show CDR1 as LGHNA and CDR2 as YSLEER.

V gene TRBV5-1 combines with J gene TRBJ2-7, with TRBD1 identical over 7 bases. The trim removed 3 bases at V and 3 bases at J, leaving 6 bases unmatched. The CDR3 is made up of 14 amino acids. CDR1 is SGHRS and CDR2 is YFSETQ in the germline V gene. CDR3 protein: CASSYRTGIYEQYF. Written as DNA, the CDR3 is TGCGCCAGCAGCTACCGGACAGGAATCTACGAGCAGTACTTC.

V and J are TRBV3-1 (or the pseudogene TRBV3-2) and TRBJ2-1; 12 nucleotides align to TRBD2. Unmatched junction bases numbered 2, after V lost 1 base and J lost 10 bases. Germline CDR1 reads LGHDT; CDR2 reads YNNKEL (reference sequence). The CDR3 totals 14 residues. The CDR3 here is CASSQGLAGAEQFF. CDR3 bases: TGTGCCAGCAGCCAAGGACTAGCGGGAGCGGAGCAGTTCTTC.

This chain joins TRBV3-1 (or the pseudogene TRBV3-2) and TRBJ2-5, with 12 bases fitting TRBD2. Looked up from germline, CDR1 is LGHDT and CDR2 is YNNKEL (reference sequence). V was clipped by 1 base and J by 4 bases; unmatched bases: 10. The CDR3 is made up of 18 amino acids. The CDR3 DNA sequence: TGTGCCAGCAGCCAAGTAAGGATGACTAGCGGGGGACTAGAGACCCAGTACTTC. This gives the protein CASSQVRMTSGGLETQYF.

This chain uses TRBV7-2 with TRBJ1-2, with 9 positions matching TRBD1. V gave up 2 bases and J gave up 7 bases; unmatched junction bases: 5. Germline V gives CDR1 SGHTA, CDR2 FQGNSA. The CDR3 totals 14 residues. Here the CDR3 reads CASSLPGQGSGYTF. The CDR3 DNA is TGTGCCAGCAGCTTACCGGGACAGGGTAGTGGCTACACCTTC.

J is TRBJ1-2 and V is TRBV21-1. TRBV21-1 is a pseudogene locus. The CDR3 length is 14 residues. The CDR3 protein is CASSLAGTGSGYTF. The CDR3 DNA follows: TGTGCCAGCAGCCTTGCCGGGACCGGCAGTGGCTACACCTTC.

This chain's CDR3 is CASSMGPGGSVQPQHF. CDR3 in DNA: TGTGCCAGCAGCATGGGACCAGGGGGCTCGGTACAGCCCCAGCATTTT. The chain combines TRBV7-8 with TRBJ1-5, with 8 bases fitting TRBD1. The ends lost 5 bases at V and 7 bases at J; junction bases unmatched: 13. The CDR3 length is 16 residues. CDR1 and CDR2 from the germline V gene are SGHVS and FQNEAQ.

CDR3 sequence (DNA): TGTGCCAGCAGTTACTGGTGGGAATTGAACACTGAAGCTTTCTTT. Protein: CASSYWWELNTEAFF. The V and J genes are TRBV6-2 or TRBV6-3 and TRBJ1-1; D not resolved. V lost 1 base and J 0 bases, leaving 9 bases between the germline ends. The CDR3 extends over 15 amino acids. Looked up from germline, CDR1 is MNHEY and CDR2 is SVGEGT.

This chain connects TRBV28 to TRBJ2-5; 10 bases fit TRBD1. The CDR3 length is 17 residues. The germline V gene encodes CDR1 MDHEN and CDR2 SYDVKM. V trimming: 5 bases; J trimming: 4 bases; junction bases outside the gene matches: 13. The chain's CDR3 is CASSIWPGQGKGETQYF. The CDR3 DNA is TGTGCCAGCAGTATCTGGCCGGGACAGGGGAAGGGAGAGACCCAGTACTTC.

J is TRBJ2-1 and V is TRBV5-1; the D is unclear. CDR1 and CDR2 from the germline V gene are SGHRS and YFSETQ. The length of the CDR3 is 16 residues. The V and J ends lost 1 base and 8 bases respectively, with 19 bases between them. CDR3 sequence: CASSLSASPLQDEQFF. CDR3 coding DNA: TGCGCCAGCAGCTTGAGTGCTAGTCCGCTTCAGGATGAGCAGTTCTTC.